Listed below are T cell receptor beta chains from one sample, sequenced in a study of beta chain features in type 1 diabetes. The repertoire was sequenced with immunoSEQ multiplex PCR; TCRdb's copy has only in-frame clones and lacks some. The table lists over 40,000 clones, 66% of them singletons, with more than 1.5% in the top ten. Sequencing was done on a sample of Tregs from blood. The receptor set was obtained from a young man with type 1 diabetes. Some clones in this sample may be carry-over from other donors' samples. The CDR3 runs from the conserved cysteine through the conserved F or W. The order of the fields is V gene, clone size, D gene, J gene, CDR3 length, CDR3 DNA, CDR3 protein. A D gene is named only where the DNA matches it firmly. The size field is filled for only some rows; it gives once, few, many or a size class.

TRBV4-2	.	TRBD1	TRBJ2-4	14	TGTGCCAGCAGCTTGGCCATCGGACAGGGCATTCAGTACTTC	CASSLAIGQGIQYF
TRBV20-1	.	.	TRBJ2-1	10	TGCAGTGCTAGCAGGAATGAGCAGTTCTTC	CSASRNEQFF
TRBV7-2	.	.	TRBJ1-5	13	TGTGCCAGCAGCTCAACTTATCTTCAGCCCCAGCATTTT	CASSSTYLQPQHF
TRBV7-3	few	.	TRBJ2-1	15	TGTGCCAGCAGCGTCTATAGCAGCTACTACAATGAGCAGTTCTTC	CASSVYSSYYNEQFF
TRBV7-9	few	TRBD1	TRBJ2-7	12	TGTGCCACAGAACAGGGGGCCGACGAGCAGTACTTC	CATEQGADEQYF
TRBV18	.	.	TRBJ1-5	16	TGTGCCAGCTCACACCGAACAGGTCCTAGCAATCAGCCCCAGCATTTT	CASSHRTGPSNQPQHF
TRBV5-5	.	.	TRBJ1-6	14	TGTGCCAGCAGCTTGACAGGGCATAATTCCCCCCTCCACTTT	CASSLTGHNSPLHF
TRBV28	.	TRBD1	TRBJ1-4	14	TGTGCCAGCAGTGGGGGACAGCTGGGTGAAAAACTGTTTTTT	CASSGGQLGEKLFF
TRBV7-2	few	.	TRBJ2-6	17	TGTGCCAGCAGCTTGGTGGGGTCCTCGGGGGGGGCCAACGTCCTGACTTTC	CASSLVGSSGGANVLTF
TRBV29-1	.	.	TRBJ2-7	12	TGCAGCGTTAAGGGGACTGACTACGAGCAGTACTTC	CSVKGTDYEQYF
TRBV18	.	TRBD2	TRBJ2-3	19	TGTGCCAGCTCAACACGACAGCGGGGGTTGACTGGTAGCACAGATACGCAGTATTTT	CASSTRQRGLTGSTDTQYF
TRBV6-5	.	.	TRBJ1-6	15	TGTGCCAGCAGTTACTCGCGGCCAATTAATTCACCCCTCCACTTT	CASSYSRPINSPLHF
TRBV6-6	.	TRBD1	TRBJ1-1	15	TGTGCCAGCAGGACGGACAGGCGCATGAACACTGAAGCTTTCTTT	CASRTDRRMNTEAFF
TRBV5-1	.	.	TRBJ2-3	15	TGCGCCAGCAGCTTGTTTAGCTCCAGCACAGATACGCAGTATTTT	CASSLFSSSTDTQYF
TRBV14	.	.	TRBJ2-5	14	TGTGCCAGCAGCCGTCAGGGGCCCTACGAGACCCAGTACTTC	CASSRQGPYETQYF
TRBV11-2	.	TRBD2	TRBJ2-7	14	TGTGCCAGCAGCTCGCAGCGGGGGGCCTACGAGCAGTACTTC	CASSSQRGAYEQYF
TRBV5-4	.	.	TRBJ1-1	15	TGTGCCAGCAGCTTGATCACAGGCTCGAACACTGAAGCTTTCTTT	CASSLITGSNTEAFF
TRBV5-4	.	TRBD2	TRBJ2-1	18	TGTGCCAGCAGCCCAGGCGGATTAGCGGGGGGGGATTACAATGAGCAGTTCTTC	CASSPGGLAGGDYNEQFF
TRBV7-3	.	TRBD1	TRBJ2-3	15	TGTGCCAGCAGTTCCGGGACAGGGGGTCCAGATACGCAGTATTTT	CASSSGTGGPDTQYF
TRBV6-4	.	.	TRBJ2-4	15	TGTGCCAGCAGTCGACAGGAACTTTTCAAAAACATTCAGTACTTC	CASSRQELFKNIQYF
TRBV2	few	.	TRBJ2-3	15	TGTGCCAGCAGTCCTACAGGGAAGAGTACAGATACGCAGTATTTT	CASSPTGKSTDTQYF
TRBV7-3	few	.	TRBJ2-5	13	TGTGCCAGCAGCTTCCGACAGGGACTGGCCCAGTACTTC	CASSFRQGLAQYF
TRBV5-1	.	.	TRBJ2-7	13	TGCGCCAGCAGCTTGGCTGGGAGTTCCGAGCAGTACTTC	CASSLAGSSEQYF
TRBV6-6	few	TRBD1	TRBJ1-3	16	TGTGCCAGCCGATACCGGAGGGACAGGGCTGGAAACACCATATATTTT	CASRYRRDRAGNTIYF
TRBV10-3	.	TRBD1	TRBJ2-1	17	TGTGCCATCAGTGAGTCGATCGGGACAGGCATACTCAATGAGCAGTTCTTC	CAISESIGTGILNEQFF
TRBV18	.	TRBD2	TRBJ2-3	16	TGTGCCAGCTCAGGGCCTAGCGGGTCTAGCACAGATACGCAGTATTTT	CASSGPSGSSTDTQYF
TRBV7-2	.	.	TRBJ2-3	13	TGTGCCAGCAGCTCCCCCAACTCAGATACGCAGTATTTT	CASSSPNSDTQYF
TRBV14	few	.	TRBJ1-2	11	TGTGCCAGCAGGCAGGACTATGGCTACACCTTC	CASRQDYGYTF
TRBV7-9	few	TRBD2	TRBJ2-3	15	TGTGCCAGCAGGAGCAGCGGGGGGGCTACAGATACGCAGTATTTT	CASRSSGGATDTQYF
TRBV6-6	.	.	TRBJ2-5	12	TGTGCCAGCAGGCCTGAGGGGGGGGAGCAGTACTTC	CASRPEGGEQYF
TRBV7-2	.	.	TRBJ2-7	12	TGTGCCAGCAGCTCGGACCGGGACAAGGAGTACTTC	CASSSDRDKEYF
TRBV11-1	few	.	TRBJ2-4	14	TGTGCCAGCAGGGACTCCCGAGCCAAAAACATTCAGTACTTC	CASRDSRAKNIQYF
TRBV7-2	.	TRBD1	TRBJ1-2	13	TGTGCCAGCAGCCTCGACAGGGAATATGGCTACACCTTC	CASSLDREYGYTF
TRBV2	few	TRBD1	TRBJ1-2	14	TGTGCCAGCAGGGGGACAGGGGGCGCCTATGGCTACACCTTC	CASRGTGGAYGYTF
TRBV7-2	.	TRBD2	TRBJ2-5	15	TGTGCCAGCAGCTTAAAGGCGGGGGGATGGGAGACCCAGTACTTC	CASSLKAGGWETQYF
TRBV5-1	.	.	TRBJ2-7	13	TGCGCCAGCAGCCTGGGCGCAGGGTACGAGCAGTACTTC	CASSLGAGYEQYF
TRBV10-2	.	TRBD1	TRBJ2-3	16	TGCGCCAGCAGTGACCGACAGGGGGCAGGCACAGATACGCAGTATTTT	CASSDRQGAGTDTQYF
TRBV27	.	TRBD1	TRBJ1-2	15	TGTGCCAGCAGCCGCGACAGGGGAGCTAACTATGGCTACACCTTC	CASSRDRGANYGYTF
TRBV6-5	.	.	TRBJ1-1	13	TGTGCCAGCAGTTACCTTTTGAACACTGAAGCTTTCTTT	CASSYLLNTEAFF
TRBV11-2	.	TRBD2	TRBJ2-5	17	TGTGCCAGCAGCTTCTTAAGGACTAGCGGGCCTCAAGAGACCCAGTACTTC	CASSFLRTSGPQETQYF
TRBV5-5	.	.	TRBJ1-2	15	TGTGCCAGCAGCACACAGGGCAGCCTTGTCTATGGCTACACCTTC	CASSTQGSLVYGYTF
TRBV18	.	.	TRBJ2-3	16	TGTGCCAGCTCATCCCTGCGGGGGCCACACACAGATACGCAGTATTTT	CASSSLRGPHTDTQYF
TRBV7-8	.	TRBD2	TRBJ2-3	16	TGTGCCAGCAGCCCCTTTACTAGCGGCAGCACAGATACGCAGTATTTT	CASSPFTSGSTDTQYF
TRBV19	.	TRBD2	TRBJ2-7	12	TGTGCCAGTAGTATATGGGGGGGCGAGCAGTACTTC	CASSIWGGEQYF
TRBV5-4	.	.	TRBJ1-1	14	TGTGCCAGCAGCTACGGGTCGCGCGAGACTGAAGCTTTCTTT	CASSYGSRETEAFF
TRBV19	.	.	TRBJ1-2	13	TGTGCCAGTAGTATGAGCAGGGGCTATGGCTACACCTTC	CASSMSRGYGYTF
TRBV7-8	few	TRBD1	TRBJ2-5	16	TGTGCCAGCAGCTCCTTGACAGGGAAATTAGGAGAGACCCAGTACTTC	CASSSLTGKLGETQYF
TRBV6-1	.	.	TRBJ1-2	12	TGTGCCAGCAGTGGGCAGAACTATGGCTACACCTTC	CASSGQNYGYTF
TRBV29-1	few	TRBD1	TRBJ2-1	14	TGCAGCGTAAAGCGACAGGGTAGTTTAGATGAGCAGTTCTTC	CSVKRQGSLDEQFF
TRBV18	.	.	TRBJ1-1	15	TGTGCCAGCTCACCAAGAGGACAGCTGAACACTGAAGCTTTCTTT	CASSPRGQLNTEAFF
TRBV5-1	.	.	TRBJ2-7	13	TGCGCCAGCAGTTTTACAGGGTCCTACGAGCAGTACTTC	CASSFTGSYEQYF